The clone carrying this TCR beta chain was seen just once. The sample belongs to a study of control samples from healthy donors and cancer patients. Profiled with immunoSEQ multiplex PCR; TCRdb holds only in-frame clones, not every one. The top ten clones hold 1.1% to 1.5% of a sample with 170,000 or so clones, roughly 94% of them seen once. The germline V gene has CDR1 SNHLY and CDR2 FYNNEI. This CDR3 has 17 amino acids. The trim removed 7 bases at V and 0 bases at J, leaving 5 bases unmatched. The source is a woman under 30 in good health. The sequenced sample was blood. The chain combines TRBV2 with TRBJ2-3, with 15 bases aligning to TRBD2. The CDR3 loop is CASTPGLAGGSTDTQYF. The CDR3 region has the DNA TGTGCCAGCACCCCGGGACTAGCGGGGGGAAGCACAGATACGCAGTATTTT. Drawing the rest from reference TRBV2 and TRBJ2-3, the complete variable domain is EPEVTQTPSHQVTQMGQEVILRCVPISNHLYFYWYRQILGQKVEFLVSFYNNEISEKSEIFDDQFSVERPDGSNFTLKIRSTKLEDSAMYFCASTPGLAGGSTDTQYFGPGTRLTVL.